This T cell receptor beta chain was identified in a study of T cell responses to AZD1222 COVID-19 vaccine. Study-wide results and caveats: White British people made up most donors, females outnumbered males, and clonal diversity was possibly underestimated.

The table came from immunoSEQ multiplex PCR; TCRdb's copy has only in-frame clones and leaves some out. The table lists 120,000 or so clones, 90% of them singletons, with 4.4% in the top ten. CDR3 length: 13 residues. Trimming cost V 9 bases and J 2 bases, with 11 bases left between them. Germline CDR1 LNHDA, CDR2 SQIVND (reference sequence). This clone was detected only once. Antigen unknown. The chain is built from TRBV19 and TRBJ1-5, with D uncertain. Sequences were derived from peripheral blood, sampled on day 0 of MenACWY control vaccination. The TCR was taken from an adult in good health. The CDR3 sequence: CARISLCNQPQHF. The CDR3 nucleotides are TGTGCCAGAATTAGTCTATGCAATCAGCCCCAGCATTTT.